These 26 T cell receptor beta chains were sequenced from one sample in a study of OX40 agonist ivuxolimab in advanced cancers. Profiling relied on immunoSEQ multiplex PCR, and the TCRdb table lists in-frame clones only, not all of them. Here the sample spans about 100,000 clones, around 90% being singletons. This sample comprised CD4+ or CD8+ T cells sorted from blood, obtained in a trial of the OX40 agonist ivuxolimab. The receptor source for this set is an adult with an advanced solid tumor such as melanoma, head and neck, liver or kidney cancer.

The chain employs TRBV5-1 and TRBJ2-1, with 12 bases identical to TRBD2. In germline, CDR1 is SGHRS, CDR2 YFSETQ. This CDR3 comprises 16 residues. V dropped 4 bases and J dropped 4; count of bases not matched to a gene: 6. The chain's CDR3 is CASSQDLAGGYNEQFF. The CDR3 DNA sequence: TGCGCCAGCAGCCAGGACCTAGCGGGAGGGTACAATGAGCAGTTCTTC.

In the case of this clone: The same CDR3 can be traced to other DNA sequences in this sample. The chain couples TRBV18 to TRBJ2-1; 16 bases are a match to TRBD2. Germline V gives CDR1 KGHSH, CDR2 LQKENI. The CDR3 consists of 16 residues. V gave up 0 bases and J gave up 7 bases; unmatched junction bases: 0. The CDR3 loop is CASSPPGLAGGNEQFF. In DNA form, the CDR3 reads TGTGCCAGCTCACCACCGGGACTAGCGGGAGGGAATGAGCAGTTCTTC.

The chain joins TRBV27 to TRBJ2-1, with TRBD2 matching 8 bases. Germline values: CDR1 MNHEY, CDR2 SMNVEV (reference sequence). The V segment lost 5 bases and the J segment 2 bases; nucleotides outside the gene matches: 2. The length of the CDR3 is 14 residues. The CDR3 region has the DNA TGTGCCAGCAGTCCGGGACTAGCCTACAATGAGCAGTTCTTC. Its protein is CASSPGLAYNEQFF.

V usage is TRBV19 and J usage is TRBJ2-1; D remains ambiguous. There are 13 residues in the CDR3. From germline, CDR1 is LNHDA and CDR2 SQIVND (reference sequence). V gave up 3 bases and J gave up 6 bases, with 9 bases separating them. In nucleotides, the CDR3 is TGTGCCAGTAGTATGGATGGCCGCAATGAGCAGTTCTTC. It codes for CASSMDGRNEQFF.

The CDR3 sequence is CASSGRYSNQPQHF. CDR3 bases: TGTGCCAGCTCCGGACGGTATAGCAATCAGCCCCAGCATTTT. This rearrangement joins TRBV6-1 to TRBJ1-5; D is unclear. Germline CDR1 MNHNS, CDR2 SASEGT. The CDR3 runs to 14 residues. V was clipped by 8 bases and J by 0 bases, with 11 bases between them.

V is TRBV2 and J is TRBJ2-3, with 8 bases fitting TRBD1. The CDR3 is 15 amino acids. CDR1 is SNHLY, CDR2 FYNNEI, per germline. V lost 6 bases to trimming and J lost 0 bases; unmatched junction nucleotides: 5. CDR3 nucleotides: TGTGCCAGCAGCGGACAGGGAGTTAGCACAGATACGCAGTATTTT. Translating it yields CASSGQGVSTDTQYF.

The chain couples TRBV9 to TRBJ2-5; weak D call: TRBD1 (6 bases). Deletions cut 4 bases from V and 1 base from J, with 11 bases between. The length of the CDR3 is 14 residues. Germline CDR1 and CDR2: SGDLS and YYNGEE. The CDR3 DNA follows: TGTGCCAGCAGCAACCGGGACACCCAAGAGACCCAGTACTTC. It translates to CASSNRDTQETQYF. Filled out from reference TRBV9 and TRBJ2-5, the complete variable domain reads DSGVTQTPKHLITATGQRVTLRCSPRSGDLSVYWYQQSLDQGLQFLIQYYNGEERAKGNILERFSAQQFPDLHSELNLSSLELGDSALYFCASSNRDTQETQYFGPGTRLLVL.

V usage is TRBV18 and J usage is TRBJ2-3; a possible D gene is TRBD2 (6 bases). Germline assignment: CDR1 KGHSH and CDR2 LQKENI. Trimming took 3 bases from V and 4 from J, leaving 11 bases between them. The CDR3 runs to 14 residues. The CDR3 DNA sequence: TGTGCCAGCTCACCGGAGGGGTTCGCAGATACGCAGTATTTT. It codes for CASSPEGFADTQYF.

This chain uses TRBV19 with TRBJ1-2; unclear D gene. The CDR3 runs to 15 residues. Trimming pared 5 bases from V and 2 bases from J, leaving 15 bases between. Looked up from germline, CDR1 is LNHDA and CDR2 is SQIVND (reference sequence). CDR3 bases: TGTGCCAGTAGTCGGGGAGTTCGTCCCAACTATGGCTACACCTTC. This gives the protein CASSRGVRPNYGYTF.

The rearrangement links TRBV25-1 to TRBJ1-5; no reliable D call. Trimming pared 3 bases from V and 0 bases from J, leaving 6 bases between. Germline V gives CDR1 MGHDK, CDR2 SYGVNS. The CDR3 is 14 residues long. The CDR3 DNA reads TGTGCCAGCAGTGATTCAGGTAGCAATCAGCCCCAGCATTTT. Translating gives CASSDSGSNQPQHF.

The CDR3 DNA reads as TGTGCCAGCAGCCCAGCGGGGGTGGGGTACGAGCAGTACTTC. It specifies CASSPAGVGYEQYF. The chain couples TRBV7-9 to TRBJ2-7, with 8 positions matching TRBD2. The J segment lost 4 bases and the V segment lost 5 bases, leaving 7 bases of the junction unmatched. The CDR3 extends over 14 amino acids. Germline loops: CDR1 SEHNR, CDR2 FQNEAQ (reference sequence).

This clone was detected once. The chain combines TRBV7-6 with TRBJ2-2; D unresolved. The CDR3 consists of 16 residues. CDR1 is SGHVS, CDR2 FNYEAQ, per germline. The ends were cut back, 1 base at V and 1 base at J, with 10 bases in the middle. The CDR3 protein is CASSLVSVGNTGELFF. The DNA of the CDR3 is TGTGCCAGCAGCTTAGTATCGGTGGGGAACACCGGGGAGCTGTTTTTT.

The chain combines TRBV11-2 with TRBJ1-5; 8 bases map to TRBD1. The germline V gene encodes CDR1 SGHAT and CDR2 FQNNGV. The CDR3 contains 14 residues. V lost 3 bases and J lost 2; bases outside the gene matches: 0. CDR3 bases: TGTGCCAGCAGCTTGACAGGGGGCAATCAGCCCCAGCATTTT. Translating gives CASSLTGGNQPQHF.

The V gene is TRBV14, the J gene TRBJ1-2, with no clear D. Germline loops: CDR1 SGHDN, CDR2 FVKESK. This CDR3 region has 13 residues. V lost 1 base, J lost 8 bases, and 11 bases lay in between. Here the CDR3 DNA reads TGTGCCAGCAGCCAAGGCGTGCGGGTAGGCTACACCTTC. It yields the protein CASSQGVRVGYTF.

The rearrangement links TRBV28 to TRBJ1-2, with 8 bases that match TRBD1. The germline V gene encodes CDR1 MDHEN and CDR2 SYDVKM. The junction had 9 bases not matched to a gene; V was cut back by 1 base and J by 8 bases. The CDR3 has 15 residues. In DNA form, the CDR3 reads TGTGCCAGCAGTTTATCAGCGGCAGGGGGCTGGGGCTACACCTTC. This gives the protein CASSLSAAGGWGYTF.

The genes are TRBV7-2 and TRBJ2-7; 11 nucleotides match TRBD2. J gave up 6 bases and V 4 bases, and 11 bases lay outside the gene matches. The CDR3 extends over 16 amino acids. The germline V gene has CDR1 SGHTA and CDR2 FQGNSA. The CDR3 spells CASSSTSLAGVGEQYF. DNA for the CDR3: TGTGCCAGCAGCTCAACCTCACTAGCGGGAGTCGGCGAGCAGTACTTC.

The chain recombines TRBV7-2 with TRBJ1-3; weak D call: TRBD1 (5 bases). Germline assignment: CDR1 SGHTA and CDR2 FQGNSA. V lost 5 bases to trimming and J lost 0 bases, with 14 bases between them. The CDR3 is made up of 16 amino acids. As DNA, the CDR3 is TGTGCCAGCAGCCTGACCGGCGGGGGCTCTGGAAACACCATATATTTT. It encodes CASSLTGGGSGNTIYF.

J is TRBJ2-5 and V is TRBV5-1; D possibly corresponds to TRBD1 (6 bases). The CDR3 consists of 15 residues. Between the trimmed V and J ends, which lost 5 bases and 1 base, there was a span of 15 bases. The germline gives CDR1 SGHRS, CDR2 YFSETQ. The CDR3 reads CASSRGRGGQETQYF. CDR3 nucleotides: TGCGCCAGCAGTAGGGGGAGAGGCGGCCAAGAGACCCAGTACTTC. Looking up the rest from reference TRBV5-1 and TRBJ2-5 gives the full variable domain: KAGVTQTPRYLIKTRGQQVTLSCSPISGHRSVSWYQQTPGQGLQFLFEYFSETQRNKGNFPGRFSGRQFSNSRSEMNVSTLELGDSALYLCASSRGRGGQETQYFGPGTRLLVL.

This chain links TRBV19 with TRBJ1-4; D unresolved. Looked up from germline, CDR1 is LNHDA and CDR2 is SQIVND (reference sequence). Trimming left V 6 bases short and J 8 bases short, with 16 bases between. This CDR3 region has 14 residues. The CDR3 is CASSSWDIGEKLFF. DNA of the CDR3: TGTGCCAGTAGCTCCTGGGATATAGGGGAAAAACTGTTTTTT.

This clone was detected only once. This rearrangement joins TRBV11-2 to TRBJ2-2; unclear D gene. CDR3 length: 13 amino acids. Trimming removed 4 bases at V and 2 bases at J, with 5 bases between. CDR1 is SGHAT and CDR2 is FQNNGV in the germline V gene. CDR3 coding DNA: TGTGCCAGCAGCTCAACCAACACCGGGGAGCTGTTTTTT. Protein: CASSSTNTGELFF.

This clone was found once. The rearrangement joins TRBV9 to TRBJ2-5; 9 nucleotides align to TRBD2. Germline V lookup: CDR1 SGDLS, CDR2 YYNGEE. The V and J ends lost 0 bases and 5 bases, in that order; junction bases with no gene match: 8. The CDR3 spans 16 residues. This CDR3 reads CASSVDRPSGKETQYF. For the CDR3, the DNA is TGTGCCAGCAGCGTAGATCGTCCTAGCGGGAAGGAGACCCAGTACTTC.

The gene calls are TRBV4-3 and TRBJ2-3, with TRBD1 matching over 10 bases. V gave up 1 base and J gave up 2 bases; unmatched junction bases: 6. The CDR3 is made up of 17 amino acids. Germline CDR1 reads LGHNA; CDR2 reads YSLEER. The CDR3 loop reads CASSQVVGQGPTDTQYF. The DNA for the CDR3 is TGCGCCAGCAGCCAAGTCGTGGGACAGGGGCCCACAGATACGCAGTATTTT.

The chain couples TRBV7-2 to TRBJ2-5; unclear D gene. Germline V lookup: CDR1 SGHTA, CDR2 FQGNSA. This CDR3 comprises 14 residues. V lost 5 bases, J lost 5 bases, and 15 bases lay in between. The CDR3 DNA reads TGTGCCAGCAGCATAAATAGTGGTCCCGAGACCCAGTACTTC. Its protein product is CASSINSGPETQYF.

The chain employs TRBV21-1 and TRBJ2-3; the table gives TRBD2 as D, unverified against the DNA. TRBV21-1 is a known pseudogene. The CDR3 runs to 16 residues. DNA for the CDR3: TGTGCCAGCAGCAATGCTAGCGGGAGGCGCCAAGATACGCAGTATTTT. Protein: CASSNASGRRQDTQYF.

The rearrangement joins TRBV4-1 to TRBJ1-1; 7 bases agree with TRBD1. The ends lost 0 bases at V and 4 bases at J; junction bases unmatched: 5. Germline assignment: CDR1 MGHRA and CDR2 YSYEKL. The CDR3 sequence is 15 residues long. CDR3 DNA sequence: TGCGCCAGCAGCCAAGAACAGGGGATAGTCACTGAAGCTTTCTTT. As protein: CASSQEQGIVTEAFF.

The chain employs TRBV27 and TRBJ2-1; 14 bases line up with TRBD2. Germline assignment: CDR1 MNHEY and CDR2 SMNVEV (reference sequence). The V segment lost 6 bases and the J segment 6 bases; nucleotides outside the gene matches: 4. The CDR3 sequence is 15 residues long. The CDR3 loop reads CASRSGLAGVNEQFF. DNA for the CDR3: TGTGCCAGCAGATCGGGACTAGCGGGAGTCAATGAGCAGTTCTTC.